The clone carrying this T cell receptor (beta chain) was seen a few times. The antigen is not known. This entry is derived from a study of post-analysis software for immune sequencing data. Study as a whole: The disease courses spanned relapsing-remitting, secondary progressive and progressive-relapsing forms of multiple sclerosis. The study's findings and limits: Significantly decreased normalized Chao1 diversity was recorded for multiple sclerosis patients relative to controls. Patients carried a handful of TRBV segments more frequently than controls did, and TRBV5-6, TRBV5-1 and TRBV20-1 were among them.

This CDR3 region has 14 residues. The V segment lost 6 bases and the J segment 8 bases; nucleotides outside the gene matches: 12. Germline V gene lookup returns CDR1 SNHLY and CDR2 FYNNEI. Libraries were made from TCR beta cDNA, and they carried unique molecular identifiers. T cells numbering roughly 0.85 to 10 million gave rise to 400,000 to 550,000 cDNA molecules. TCRdb reprocessed the PCR reads via MiXCR and lists one record per CDR3 protein. The sample holds around 440,000 distinct CDR3 sequences, 40% to 55% seen once. The chain has TRBV2 and TRBJ1-2, with TRBD1 identical over 7 bases. The sequenced material came from blood. The clonotype was recovered from a girl between 10 and 17 years old with multiple sclerosis. This chain's CDR3 is CASSDGQDPLGYTF. CDR3 nucleotides: TGTGCCAGCAGCGACGGACAGGACCCTTTGGGCTACACCTTC.